The source of this T cell receptor (beta chain) is a study of cytomegalovirus exposure and HLA in healthy donors. Points on this clone: The antigen is not known.

Study results and caveats: Most TCR sequences proved rare, with some public TCRs found in many donors.

V was trimmed by 0 bases and J by 3 bases, leaving 12 bases between them. This CDR3 has 16 residues. CDR1 is MNHEY and CDR2 is SVGAGI in the germline V gene. Use of 60 Vbeta and 13 Jbeta primers characterized the PCR. Methods used by the authors: A later analysis tallied tens of millions of unique TCR beta chains, some 12 million of them shared. Assay: immunoSEQ multiplex PCR; the TCRdb copy retains only in-frame clones and omits some. That table supplies the V and J calls and clone size; D and trimming were determined from the DNA. The table lists under 140,000 clones, less than 85% of them singletons.

The TCR originated in a man aged 30-40 years in good health and CMV-seropositive. This sequence joins TRBV6-5 and TRBJ1-3; tentative D call: TRBD1 (5 bases). Sequenced material: PBMCs. CDR3 sequence reads: CASSYSIGVGGNTIYF. DNA of the CDR3: TGTGCCAGCAGTTACTCGATAGGGGTTGGTGGAAACACCATATATTTT.